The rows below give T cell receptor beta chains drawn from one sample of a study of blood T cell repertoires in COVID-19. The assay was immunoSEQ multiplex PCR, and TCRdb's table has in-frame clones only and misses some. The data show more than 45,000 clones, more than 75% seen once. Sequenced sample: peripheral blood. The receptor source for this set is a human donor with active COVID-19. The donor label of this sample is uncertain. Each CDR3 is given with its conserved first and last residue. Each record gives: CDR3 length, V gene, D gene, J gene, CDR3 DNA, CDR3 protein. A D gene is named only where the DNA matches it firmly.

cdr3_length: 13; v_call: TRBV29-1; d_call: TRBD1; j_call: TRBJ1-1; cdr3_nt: TGCAGCGTTGGGACAGGAAAGAACACTGAAGCTTTCTTT; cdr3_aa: CSVGTGKNTEAFF
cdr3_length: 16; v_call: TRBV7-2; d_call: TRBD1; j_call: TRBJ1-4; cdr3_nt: TGTGCCAGCAGCTCCCGCGGACAGGGGGAGGGTGAAAAACTGTTTTTT; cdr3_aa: CASSSRGQGEGEKLFF
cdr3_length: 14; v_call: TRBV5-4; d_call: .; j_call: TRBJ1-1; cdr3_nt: TGTGCCAGCAGCTTGAACCAGGGAGGTACTGAAGCTTTCTTT; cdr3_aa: CASSLNQGGTEAFF
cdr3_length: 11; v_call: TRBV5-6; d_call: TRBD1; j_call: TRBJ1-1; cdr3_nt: TGTGCCAGCAGCTACGGGACAGCGGCTTTCTTT; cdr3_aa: CASSYGTAAFF
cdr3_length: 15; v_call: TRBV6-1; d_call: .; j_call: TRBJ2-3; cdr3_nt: TGTGCCAGCAGTGAGCGCGGGGTCAGCACAGATACGCAGTATTTT; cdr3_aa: CASSERGVSTDTQYF
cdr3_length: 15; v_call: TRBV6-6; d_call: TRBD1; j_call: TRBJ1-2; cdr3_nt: TGTGCCAGCAGTTCTGAGGACAGGGGCTACTATGGCTACACCTTC; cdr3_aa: CASSSEDRGYYGYTF
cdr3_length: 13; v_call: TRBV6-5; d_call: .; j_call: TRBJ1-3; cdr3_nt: TGTGCCAGCACGGGATCCTCTGGAAACACCATATATTTT; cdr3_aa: CASTGSSGNTIYF
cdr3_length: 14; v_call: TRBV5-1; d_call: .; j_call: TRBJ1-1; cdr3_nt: TGCGCCAGCAGCTTGGCTGGGGCAGGGGCCGAAGCTTTCTTT; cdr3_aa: CASSLAGAGAEAFF
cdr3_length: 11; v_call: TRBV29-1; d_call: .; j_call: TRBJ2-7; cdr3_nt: TGCAGCGTCGCCGTGGGGGGCGAGCAGTACTTC; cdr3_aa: CSVAVGGEQYF
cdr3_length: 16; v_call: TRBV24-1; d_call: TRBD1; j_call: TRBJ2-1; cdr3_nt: TGTGCCACCAGTGCAACCGGGACAGGGGCCTACAATGAGCAGTTCTTC; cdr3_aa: CATSATGTGAYNEQFF
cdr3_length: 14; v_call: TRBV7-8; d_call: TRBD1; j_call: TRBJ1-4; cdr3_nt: TGTGCCAGCAGACCCGACAGGGGAATCGGAAAACTGTTTTTT; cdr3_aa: CASRPDRGIGKLFF
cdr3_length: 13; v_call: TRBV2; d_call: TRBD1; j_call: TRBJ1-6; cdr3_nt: TGTGCCAGCAGGGACAGGGGGGATTCACCCCTCCACTTT; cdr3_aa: CASRDRGDSPLHF
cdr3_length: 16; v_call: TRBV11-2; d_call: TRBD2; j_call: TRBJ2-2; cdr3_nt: TGTGCCAGCAGCTTAAGGACTAGCGGGGCTCGGGACGGGCTGTTTTTT; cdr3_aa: CASSLRTSGARDGLFF
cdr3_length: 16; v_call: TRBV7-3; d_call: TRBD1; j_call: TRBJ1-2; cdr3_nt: TGTGCCAGCAGCCCCGTGGGGACAGGGAGTAACTATGGCTACACCTTC; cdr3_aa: CASSPVGTGSNYGYTF
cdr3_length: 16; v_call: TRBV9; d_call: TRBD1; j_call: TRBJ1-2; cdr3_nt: TGTGCCAGCAGCCCCCCCGGGACAGAAGATAACTATGGCTACACCTTC; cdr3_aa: CASSPPGTEDNYGYTF
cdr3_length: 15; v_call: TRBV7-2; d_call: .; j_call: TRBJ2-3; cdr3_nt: TGTGCCAGCAGCTTATGGTTACGACCGGAGGATACGCAGTATTTT; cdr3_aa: CASSLWLRPEDTQYF
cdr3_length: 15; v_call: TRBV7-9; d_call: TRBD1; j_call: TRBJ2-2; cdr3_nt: TGTGCCAGCAGCACTACAGGGGGCCGGGGCGGGGAGCTGTTTTTT; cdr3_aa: CASSTTGGRGGELFF